The present T cell receptor (beta chain) was sequenced within a study of T cell responses to AZD1222 COVID-19 vaccine. Germline V gene sequence: CDR1 MGHRA, CDR2 YSYEKL. CDR3 length: 13 residues. After removal of 2 bases from V and 9 bases from J, the junction contained 5 bases not matched to a gene. Repertoires were generated with immunoSEQ multiplex PCR, while TCRdb's copy carries only in-frame clones and drops some. The sample consists of some 120,000 clones, just under 95% of them appearing once. This specimen was peripheral blood, taken on day 0 of AZD1222 vaccination. The sequence came from an adult in good health. The V gene is TRBV4-1, the J gene TRBJ1-1; 8 nucleotides align to TRBD1. CDR3 coding DNA: TGCGCCAGCAGCCAACCCGCAGGGGGCAAAGCTTTCTTT. It codes for CASSQPAGGKAFF.